One TCR beta chain is described in this entry. This clone has just one count. Its specific antigen is unknown. No base quality information exists; no much larger clone differs at one position. The High Capacity cDNA Reverse Transcription Kit was used to reverse transcribe all of the isolated RNA, meaning that expressed TCRB transcripts were what got sequenced. Stem cell-like memory T cell samples underwent survey-depth immunoSEQ sequencing, averaging approximately 1 million total reads per sample. Sorted cells were lysed in RLT buffer, and RNA was extracted using DNase-treated RNeasy Micro or Mini kits according to cell number. To prevent cross-contamination, each cell subset was processed individually, whereas patient and healthy donor samples were processed jointly. The immunoSEQ multiplex PCR was used to amplify TCRB sequences from cDNA, generating 87-bp fragments that spanned the CDR3 region. Sequencing of the amplicons was done on the Illumina HiSeq platform. Under the source paper's analysis protocol: Synthetic template baselines were used to correct PCR bias computationally, reads within Hamming distance 2 were collapsed, and singletons that could not be merged were discarded. Reads were aligned to IMGT to assign V, D and J genes, CDR3 length, and insertions or deletions at six rearrangement sites. Within each subset, clonotype counts were normalized to the number of sorted cells before true diversity and Gini coefficients were calculated with the tcR R package. The overlap coefficient, calculated on TCRB nucleotide sequences, was used to measure repertoire sharing. TCRdb took this table from immuneACCESS and kept in-frame rearrangements with V and J called. Such tables lack part of the clones; where checked against another copy, unresolved V genes explain under half of the gap, and the rest is unexplained. D and trimming were read from the DNA, whereas the V and J calls and clone size are those reported in that table. The sample includes tens of thousands of clones, with more than 45% observed a single time. The biggest ten clones account for roughly 0.35% of the sample.

The sample belongs to a study of beta chain features in type 1 diabetes (dated by TCRdb to between 2017 and 2018). Background on the whole study: Mean age, gender distribution, total cell number and subset yield did not differ between patients and healthy donors. Across all samples, approximately 100 million sorted cells were examined, and cell number per subset correlated strongly with RNA yield. In the study, TCRB repertoires of sorted circulating CD4+ T cell subsets from recently diagnosed type 1 diabetes patients were compared with those of matched healthy donors. Whereas all 30 or so donors provided naive and central memory subsets, regulatory and stem cell-like memory subsets were isolated from just 8 patients and roughly 8 healthy donors.

From each donor, a single peripheral blood sample of approximately 110 mL on average was drawn into heparinised tubes. A BD FACSAria II and a panel including CD45RO, CCR7, CD25, CD127, CD95 and CD27 were used to sort naive, central memory, regulatory and stem cell-like memory CD4+ T cells. A purity above 95% was achieved for all sorted populations. Right away, PBMCs were isolated by Lymphoprep density gradient centrifugation and were stained directly, with no culture step. Samples were stained and sorted in pairs, with one healthy donor and one patient per experiment, so that batch effects were minimized. Overall results and qualifications from the work: A moderate but significant shortening of TCRB CDR3 length was observed in type 1 diabetes patients in all four CD4+ subsets. At VDJ recombination sites, type 1 diabetes patients had fewer insertions and more deleted nucleotides, which implies abnormalities in thymic rearrangement. Shorter templates might have been favored by PCR, but patient and control samples were amplified and corrected together, so both groups would have been affected equally by any skew. Naive, central memory and regulatory TCRB repertoires appeared to be more similar among patients than among healthy donors. Because the HLA sub-analyses included only small numbers of individuals, any influence of HLA type on TCRB rearrangement was left unresolved. Because cDNA rather than genomic DNA was sequenced, highly expressing activated cells could have been over-represented, although no difference in activation and CD3 levels was found between groups.

This TCR was sampled from a man younger than 35 with type 1 diabetes. Sequencing used stem cell memory CD4+ T cells from blood. The sample's cell subset or site label is to be understood as: stem cell-like memory CD4+ T cells.

DNA sequence: TGTGCCTGGGGGAAAAAGACAGGGGGATTTTGGGTCACTGAAGCTTTCTTT. The translation is CAWGKKTGGFWVTEAFF. The V gene is TRBV30 and the J gene is TRBJ1-1, with 9 middle bases fitting TRBD1. Here V drops 5 bases and J drops 4 bases, and the junction holds 17 bases not matched to any gene. The germline V gene (reference sequence) specifies GTSNPN as CDR1 and SVGIG as CDR2. The CDR3 measures 17 amino acids from cysteine to phenylalanine. Of all the DNA, just the CDR3 is kept, 51 bases in frame from base 1.